This is a list of T cell receptor beta chains from one sample in a study of OX40 agonist ivuxolimab in advanced cancers. Using immunoSEQ multiplex PCR, the repertoire was profiled, and TCRdb retains in-frame clones only, with some absent. Among about 64,000 clones, roughly 85% were seen once, and the ten largest hold 2.5% to 3.5%. The sequencing here drew on CD4+ or CD8+ T cells sorted from blood, taken in a trial of the OX40 agonist ivuxolimab. The receptors derive from an adult with an advanced solid tumor such as melanoma, head and neck, liver or kidney cancer. CDR3s include the opening cysteine and the closing phenylalanine or tryptophan. The order of the fields is clone size, D gene, V gene, CDR3 length, J gene, CDR3 protein, CDR3 DNA. The D gene is left open where the match is weak. A row's size may be missing; if present it is once, few, many or a size class.

once,.,TRBV5-1,16,TRBJ2-5,CASSIDTPAYQETQYF,TGCGCCAGCAGCATCGACACCCCAGCGTACCAAGAGACCCAGTACTTC
.,TRBD2,TRBV7-2,14,TRBJ2-7,CASSRTSGPYEQYF,TGTGCCAGCAGCCGGACTAGCGGGCCCTACGAGCAGTACTTC
.,.,TRBV7-2,13,TRBJ1-1,CASSLPMNTEAFF,TGTGCCAGCAGCTTACCCATGAACACTGAAGCTTTCTTT
.,TRBD2,TRBV7-9,17,TRBJ2-1,CASSLARLLAGVNEQFF,TGTGCCAGCAGCTTAGCGCGATTACTAGCGGGAGTGAATGAGCAGTTCTTC
once,TRBD1,TRBV7-6,13,TRBJ2-3,CASQRDRGDTQYF,TGTGCCAGCCAACGGGACAGGGGAGATACGCAGTATTTT
medium-sized,.,TRBV30,13,TRBJ1-2,CAWSFRSLYGYTF,TGTGCCTGGAGCTTTCGGTCTCTCTATGGCTACACCTTC
.,.,TRBV5-1,15,TRBJ1-5,CASSFDSDSNQPQHF,TGCGCCAGCAGCTTTGACAGCGATAGCAATCAGCCCCAGCATTTT
.,TRBD1,TRBV28,15,TRBJ1-3,CASSSTGENGNTIYF,TGTGCCAGCAGTTCAACAGGGGAAAATGGAAACACCATATATTTT
.,TRBD1,TRBV10-1,14,TRBJ1-2,CASSESDRDHGYTF,TGCGCCAGCAGTGAGTCTGACAGGGACCATGGCTACACCTTC
.,.,TRBV9,13,TRBJ1-2,CASSVGGSDGYTF,TGTGCCAGCAGCGTAGGGGGTAGCGATGGCTACACCTTC
.,.,TRBV18,14,TRBJ2-7,CASSPGTDSYEQYF,TGTGCCAGCTCACCAGGGACGGACTCCTACGAGCAGTACTTC
.,.,TRBV19,12,TRBJ1-1,CASSTGRTEAFF,TGTGCCAGTAGTACAGGGAGAACTGAAGCTTTCTTT
once,.,TRBV5-1,16,TRBJ1-3,CASSPAFGDSGNTIYF,TGCGCCAGCAGCCCGGCCTTTGGTGACTCTGGAAACACCATATATTTT
.,TRBD2,TRBV28,22,TRBJ2-3,CASSFVWVGTSGRKGGTDTQYF,TGTGCCAGCAGTTTTGTTTGGGTAGGGACTAGCGGGAGGAAAGGGGGCACAGATACGCAGTATTTT
.,TRBD2,TRBV7-6,13,TRBJ2-1,CASSTRRGNEQFF,TGTGCCAGCAGCACTCGGCGGGGGAATGAGCAGTTCTTC
.,TRBD2,TRBV6-5,15,TRBJ2-3,CASSRGLAGPSTQYF,TGTGCCAGCAGTAGGGGACTAGCGGGCCCTTCCACGCAGTATTTT
.,.,TRBV20-1,11,TRBJ2-7,CSASWDGEQYF,TGCAGTGCTAGTTGGGACGGCGAGCAGTACTTC
once,.,TRBV7-7,14,TRBJ2-7,CASSFSDSSYEQYF,TGTGCCAGCAGCTTCAGTGACAGTTCCTACGAGCAGTACTTC
few,.,TRBV27,11,TRBJ2-1,CASSSLDEQFF,TGTGCCAGCAGCTCCCTTGATGAGCAGTTCTTC
.,.,TRBV5-1,15,TRBJ2-1,CASSLPRTTDNEQFF,TGCGCCAGCAGCTTGCCCAGGACTACTGACAATGAGCAGTTCTTC
.,.,TRBV2,14,TRBJ2-1,CASSVSLAYNEQFF,TGTGCCAGCAGTGTTAGCCTGGCCTACAATGAGCAGTTCTTC
.,.,TRBV5-1,14,TRBJ1-2,CASSLDQSGYGYTF,TGCGCCAGCAGCTTGGATCAGTCCGGCTATGGCTACACCTTC
.,TRBD2,TRBV28,15,TRBJ2-1,CASSFLGASGNEQFF,TGTGCCAGCAGTTTCCTTGGGGCTAGCGGCAATGAGCAGTTCTTC
.,TRBD1,TRBV5-8,15,TRBJ2-5,CASSPHPGTEETQYF,TGTGCCAGCAGTCCCCACCCCGGGACAGAAGAGACCCAGTACTTC
few,.,TRBV6-1,13,TRBJ2-7,CASKVPLRGEQYF,TGTGCCAGCAAAGTCCCCCTCCGAGGGGAGCAGTACTTC
.,.,TRBV7-9,11,TRBJ2-7,CASSLGESMYF,TGTGCCAGCAGCTTAGGGGAAAGTATGTACTTC
few,.,TRBV28,11,TRBJ1-1,CASGGITEAFF,TGTGCCAGCGGGGGGATCACTGAAGCTTTCTTT
.,.,TRBV5-1,12,TRBJ2-5,CASSLDGETQYF,TGCGCCAGCAGTCTAGACGGTGAGACCCAGTACTTC
few,.,TRBV5-4,16,TRBJ1-2,CASSYVGTTYNYGYTF,TGTGCCAGCAGCTACGTAGGGACAACGTATAACTATGGCTACACCTTC
.,.,TRBV5-1,15,TRBJ1-6,CASSWREGRNSPLHF,TGCGCCAGCAGCTGGAGGGAAGGTAGGAATTCACCCCTCCACTTT
.,.,TRBV5-4,14,TRBJ2-3,CASSSNQEGDTQYF,TGTGCCAGCAGCAGCAACCAAGAGGGAGATACGCAGTATTTT
.,TRBD2,TRBV7-2,14,TRBJ2-2,CASNPGGGTGELFF,TGTGCCAGCAACCCGGGGGGGGGAACCGGGGAGCTGTTTTTT
.,.,TRBV5-1,15,TRBJ2-3,CASSHGTLSTDTQYF,TGCGCCAGCAGCCACGGGACTCTAAGCACAGATACGCAGTATTTT
.,TRBD1,TRBV5-4,16,TRBJ2-2,CASSPPGQANTGELFF,TGTGCCAGCAGCCCTCCGGGACAGGCGAACACCGGGGAGCTGTTTTTT
.,.,TRBV6-5,13,TRBJ2-4,CASRDGGPGVQYF,TGTGCCAGCAGGGACGGGGGACCTGGTGTTCAGTACTTC
.,.,TRBV4-2,16,TRBJ1-1,CASDTTGQPKNTEAFF,TGTGCCAGCGACACCACGGGTCAGCCGAAGAACACTGAAGCTTTCTTT
.,.,TRBV7-2,13,TRBJ2-7,CASSRDPGYEQYF,TGTGCCAGCAGCCGGGATCCGGGCTACGAGCAGTACTTC
.,TRBD1,TRBV7-3,14,TRBJ2-1,CASSLGQVNNEQFF,TGTGCCAGCAGCTTAGGACAGGTTAATAATGAGCAGTTCTTC
.,.,TRBV2,11,TRBJ2-5,CASGTGETQYF,TGTGCCAGCGGGACCGGAGAGACCCAGTACTTC
.,.,TRBV30,13,TRBJ1-3,CAWTKANGNTIYF,TGTGCCTGGACGAAGGCTAATGGAAACACCATATATTTT
.,.,TRBV18,14,TRBJ2-7,CASSQSPGAYEQYF,TGTGCCAGCTCACAGAGTCCAGGGGCCTACGAGCAGTACTTC
.,.,TRBV5-4,14,TRBJ1-2,CASSLEGRKYGYTF,TGTGCCAGCAGCTTGGAGGGCAGGAAATATGGCTACACCTTC
.,TRBD2,TRBV10-3,15,TRBJ2-3,CAISETSGRGDTQYF,TGTGCCATCAGTGAGACTAGCGGGAGAGGCGATACGCAGTATTTT
.,.,TRBV5-1,15,TRBJ2-4,CASSFSNARQNIQYF,TGCGCCAGCAGCTTCTCCAACGCTCGCCAAAACATTCAGTACTTC
.,.,TRBV25-1,14,TRBJ1-1,CASSKNQGSTEAFF,TGTGCCAGCAGTAAGAATCAGGGTAGTACTGAAGCTTTCTTT
.,.,TRBV15,13,TRBJ2-3,CATSARLGDTQYF,TGTGCCACCAGCGCCCGACTAGGAGATACGCAGTATTTT